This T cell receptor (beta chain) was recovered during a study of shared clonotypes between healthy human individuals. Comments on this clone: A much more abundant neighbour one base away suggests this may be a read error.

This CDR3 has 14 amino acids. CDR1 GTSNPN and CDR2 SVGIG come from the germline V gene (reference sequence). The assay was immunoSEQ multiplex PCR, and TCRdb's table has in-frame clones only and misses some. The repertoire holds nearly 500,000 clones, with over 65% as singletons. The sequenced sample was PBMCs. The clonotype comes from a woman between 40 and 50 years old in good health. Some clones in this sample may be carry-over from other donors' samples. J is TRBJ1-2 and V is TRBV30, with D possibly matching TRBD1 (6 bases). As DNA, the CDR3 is TGTACCTGGAGCCTGACGGGGGGCGCCGGTGGCTACACCTTC. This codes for CTWSLTGGAGGYTF. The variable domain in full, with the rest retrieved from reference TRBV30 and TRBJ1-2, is SQTIHQWPATLVQPVGSPLSLECTVEGTSNPNLYWYRQAAGRGLQLLFYSVGIGQISSEVPQNLSASRPQDRQFILSSKKLLLSDSGFYLCTWSLTGGAGGYTFGSGTRLTVV.